The source of this T cell receptor beta chain is a study of Graves' ophthalmopathy and Graves' hyperthyroidism (dated by TCRdb to between 2017 and 2018). A note on the overall study: Stable hyperthyroidism was defined as no progression to ophthalmopathy within 18 months of follow-up. The study used TCR beta repertoire signatures to distinguish Graves' ophthalmopathy from Graves' hyperthyroidism and to predict progression to ophthalmopathy. In total, approximately 130 blood samples were TCR-sequenced: around 42 ophthalmopathy, some 72 hyperthyroidism and about 17 hyperthyroidism-to-ophthalmopathy patients. To explore V-J signatures that distinguish ophthalmopathy from hyperthyroidism, a discovery set of around 100 patients was enrolled, made up of 40 to 45 with ophthalmopathy and roughly 55 with stable hyperthyroidism. An independent validation cohort comprised some 19 hyperthyroidism patients and roughly 15 patients who later progressed from hyperthyroidism to ophthalmopathy. In roughly 6 hyperthyroidism patients, the T-cell repertoire of thyroid tissue was compared with the T-cell repertoire of blood. Once sampling was done, hyperthyroidism patients were given methimazole at a starting dose of 30 mg daily, while ophthalmopathy patients were given high-dose intravenous methylprednisolone.

TCR beta CDR3 regions were amplified from RNA transcripts for repertoire sequencing. HTBI primers and the Qiagen OneStep RT-PCR kit were used in a first-round RT-PCR, which was followed by a second-round multiplex PCR, size selection and purification. Libraries were sequenced paired-end with 100 bp reads on an Illumina HiSeq2000. For the original study's pipeline: SOAPnuke was used for read processing, and reads with adapters, uncalled bases, a mean Phred below 15, or no exact constant-primer or identifier match were discarded. COPE v1.2.5 was used to merge high-quality paired reads. Unique nucleotide sequences were defined as clonotypes and aligned to IMGT TRB V, D and J references using MiTCR v1.1. The analysis was limited to V-J combinations with a frequency above 0.0001, which together covered 99.2% of repertoires. For each V-J combination, a TCR clonal expansion and chaos score was defined as F50 clonal expansion divided by the chaos observed in the TCRdist matrix. Welch's t-statistics and random forest were used to narrow the features down to 13 V-J combinations, which were then fed into a naive Bayes classifier. The Morisita-Horn index was used to measure how similar the thyroid and blood repertoires were. Using fastp trimming at Q25 and MiXCR clonotype assembly, TCRdb reanalyzed the public sequencing data and kept in-frame beta chains. Rows are unified per CDR3 protein, each entry keeping the most common DNA and genes. The authors' filters were not applied to this entry. The sample table lists roughly 1.1 million distinct CDR3 sequences, 35% to 45% of them with a count of one. The ten most abundant clones make up around 10% of the sample.

V sheds 1 base and J sheds 8 bases, leaving 14 bases between their ends. The CDR3 runs 14 residues from the cysteine to the phenylalanine. The retained sequence is limited to the CDR3, 42 bases, with the frame set at the first base. Hyperthyroidism patients were newly diagnosed, were aged 18 to 65 years, and had a disease duration under 2 months. Patients were excluded if they had other autoimmune diseases, uncontrolled infections, pregnancy or lactation. Clinical symptoms, serum thyroxine, TRAb, thyroid ultrasound and orbital computed tomography formed the basis of the diagnosis. Total RNA was extracted using Trizol reagent, and RNA quality was checked on an Agilent 2100 Bioanalyzer. Study-level results and caveats: In cross-validation, the 13-signature model distinguished ophthalmopathy from stable hyperthyroidism with nearly 90% sensitivity and just under 84% specificity, and in the test set the corresponding values were about 80% and 75%. Most expanded thyroid clonotypes with a frequency above 0.001 also appeared in blood, which suggests that blood repertoires may reflect the immune response in the thyroid. Sample size was not statistically predetermined, and group allocation was not concealed from the investigators. In validation, the model predicted ophthalmopathy progression with about 70% sensitivity and about 73% specificity; 12 predicted patients were CT-confirmed with GO in a median of around 6 months.

This clonotype appeared many times. What this receptor recognizes is not known. It has no much larger one-base neighbor in the sample; base qualities were not kept. The rearrangement combines TRBV12-3 or TRBV12-4 with TRBJ1-2, with the D gene call left open. The sequence was collected from an adult man with Graves' hyperthyroidism. The specimen was peripheral blood or thyroid tissue (not recorded which). This receptor has the CDR3 CASSLVAGVNGYTF. Here is the DNA: TGTGCCAGCAGTTTAGTCGCTGGGGTTAACGGCTACACCTTC.